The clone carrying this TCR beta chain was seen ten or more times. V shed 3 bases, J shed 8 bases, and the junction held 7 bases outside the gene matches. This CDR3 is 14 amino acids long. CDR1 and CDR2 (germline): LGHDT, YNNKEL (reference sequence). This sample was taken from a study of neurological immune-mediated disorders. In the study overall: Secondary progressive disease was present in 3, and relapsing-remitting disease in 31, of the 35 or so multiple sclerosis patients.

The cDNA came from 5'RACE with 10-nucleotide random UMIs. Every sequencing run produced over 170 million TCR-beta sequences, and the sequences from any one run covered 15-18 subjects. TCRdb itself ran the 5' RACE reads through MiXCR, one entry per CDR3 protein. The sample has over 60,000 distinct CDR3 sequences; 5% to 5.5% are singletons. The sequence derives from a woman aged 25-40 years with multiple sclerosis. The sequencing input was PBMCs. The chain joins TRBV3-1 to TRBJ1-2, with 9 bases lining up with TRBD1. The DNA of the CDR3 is TGTGCCAGCAGCCAGATACAGGGGGCTTGGGGCTACACCTTC. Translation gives CASSQIQGAWGYTF.